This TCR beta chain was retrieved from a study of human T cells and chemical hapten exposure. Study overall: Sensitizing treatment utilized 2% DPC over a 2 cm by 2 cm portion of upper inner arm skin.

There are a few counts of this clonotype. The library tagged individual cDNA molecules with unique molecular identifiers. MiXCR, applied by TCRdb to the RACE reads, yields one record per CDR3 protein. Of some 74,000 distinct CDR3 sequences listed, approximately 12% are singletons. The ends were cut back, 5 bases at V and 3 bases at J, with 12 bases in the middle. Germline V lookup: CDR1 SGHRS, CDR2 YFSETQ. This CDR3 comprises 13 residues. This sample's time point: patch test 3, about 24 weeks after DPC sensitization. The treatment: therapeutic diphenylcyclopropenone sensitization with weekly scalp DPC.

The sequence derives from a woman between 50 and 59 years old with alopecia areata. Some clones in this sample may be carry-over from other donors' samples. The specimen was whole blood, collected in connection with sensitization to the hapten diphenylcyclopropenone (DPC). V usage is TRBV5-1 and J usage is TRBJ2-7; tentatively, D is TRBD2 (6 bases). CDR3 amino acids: CASSHRERYEQYF. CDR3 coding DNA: TGCGCCAGCAGTCACCGGGAGCGCTACGAGCAGTACTTC. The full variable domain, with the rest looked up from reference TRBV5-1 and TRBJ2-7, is KAGVTQTPRYLIKTRGQQVTLSCSPISGHRSVSWYQQTPGQGLQFLFEYFSETQRNKGNFPGRFSGRQFSNSRSEMNVSTLELGDSALYLCASSHRERYEQYFGPGTRLTVT.